The rows below give T cell receptor beta chains drawn from one sample of a study of Ad26.COV2.S vaccination and SARS-CoV-2 variants. TCRdb's copy holds only in-frame clones and misses some; the assay was immunoSEQ multiplex PCR. The sample lists some 290,000 clones; around 81% were seen once. This material consisted of peripheral blood, taken in a trial of Ad26.COV2.S vaccine versus placebo. All receptors derive from a person between 18 and 65 years old who received the Ad26.COV2.S COVID-19 vaccine or a placebo. CDR3s include the opening cysteine and the closing phenylalanine or tryptophan. Fields, in order: CDR3 protein, CDR3 DNA, V gene, J gene, clone size, D gene. A D gene is named only where the DNA matches it firmly. Some rows mark clone size as missing; the rest say once, few, many or name a class of expanded clone.

CDR3 protein: CASMDSLTDTQYF; CDR3 DNA: TGTGCCAGCATGGACAGTCTCACAGATACGCAGTATTTT; V gene: TRBV12-3/TRBV12-4; J gene: TRBJ2-3; clone size: .; D gene: .
CDR3 protein: CASSERRGGGPNEQFF; CDR3 DNA: TGTGCCAGCAGTGAGAGAAGAGGCGGCGGCCCCAATGAGCAGTTCTTC; V gene: TRBV6-1; J gene: TRBJ2-1; clone size: few; D gene: .
CDR3 protein: CASSIGTSGGYYQETQYF; CDR3 DNA: TGTGCCAGCAGCATCGGGACTAGCGGGGGGTATTACCAAGAGACCCAGTACTTC; V gene: TRBV7-3; J gene: TRBJ2-5; clone size: .; D gene: TRBD2
CDR3 protein: CASSPGQGPRLEQYF; CDR3 DNA: TGTGCCAGCAGTCCCGGACAGGGCCCTAGGTTGGAGCAGTACTTC; V gene: TRBV6-5; J gene: TRBJ2-7; clone size: few; D gene: TRBD1
CDR3 protein: CASLKGGQPQHF; CDR3 DNA: TGTGCCAGCTTAAAGGGGGGACAGCCCCAGCATTTT; V gene: TRBV6-4; J gene: TRBJ1-5; clone size: .; D gene: .
CDR3 protein: CAITSRGNGGGTQYF; CDR3 DNA: TGTGCCATCACGTCGCGGGGCAACGGTGGGGGTACGCAGTATTTT; V gene: TRBV10-3; J gene: TRBJ2-3; clone size: .; D gene: .
CDR3 protein: CAWSLGWGTEAFF; CDR3 DNA: TGTGCCTGGAGTCTGGGATGGGGGACTGAAGCTTTCTTT; V gene: TRBV30; J gene: TRBJ1-1; clone size: once; D gene: .
CDR3 protein: CASSFRQSNEKLFF; CDR3 DNA: TGTGCCAGCAGCTTCCGTCAGTCTAATGAAAAACTGTTTTTT; V gene: TRBV5-6; J gene: TRBJ1-4; clone size: once; D gene: .
CDR3 protein: CASSGVYNEQFF; CDR3 DNA: TGTGCCAGCAGCGGCGTTTACAATGAGCAGTTCTTC; V gene: TRBV9; J gene: TRBJ2-1; clone size: .; D gene: .
CDR3 protein: CASSVRTGDSPLHF; CDR3 DNA: TGTGCCAGCAGTGTCAGGACAGGGGATTCACCCCTCCACTTT; V gene: TRBV2; J gene: TRBJ1-6; clone size: .; D gene: TRBD1
CDR3 protein: CASRPGTYSTDTQYF; CDR3 DNA: TGTGCCAGCAGACCCGGGACCTACAGCACAGATACGCAGTATTTT; V gene: TRBV6-5; J gene: TRBJ2-3; clone size: .; D gene: .
CDR3 protein: CAISATSGNTGELFF; CDR3 DNA: TGTGCCATCAGTGCTACTAGCGGGAACACCGGGGAGCTGTTTTTT; V gene: TRBV10-3; J gene: TRBJ2-2; clone size: .; D gene: TRBD2
CDR3 protein: CASSEAGNGYTF; CDR3 DNA: TGTGCCAGCAGTGAAGCGGGGAACGGCTACACCTTC; V gene: TRBV6-1; J gene: TRBJ1-2; clone size: .; D gene: .
CDR3 protein: CASRRGGETQYF; CDR3 DNA: TGTGCCAGCAGGAGGGGGGGAGAGACCCAGTACTTC; V gene: TRBV2; J gene: TRBJ2-5; clone size: .; D gene: .
CDR3 protein: CASSLGRGNSGNTIYF; CDR3 DNA: TGTGCCAGCAGCTTAGGGAGAGGAAACTCTGGAAACACCATATATTTT; V gene: TRBV7-9; J gene: TRBJ1-3; clone size: few; D gene: .
CDR3 protein: CASSYTGVGGELFF; CDR3 DNA: TGTGCCAGCAGTTACACAGGGGTTGGCGGGGAGCTGTTTTTT; V gene: TRBV27; J gene: TRBJ2-2; clone size: few; D gene: TRBD1
CDR3 protein: CASSGLAKNIQYF; CDR3 DNA: TGCGCCAGTAGCGGGCTAGCCAAAAACATTCAGTACTTC; V gene: TRBV10-1; J gene: TRBJ2-4; clone size: .; D gene: TRBD2
CDR3 protein: CASTAPGNTEAFF; CDR3 DNA: TGTGCCAGCACCGCCCCAGGGAACACTGAAGCTTTCTTT; V gene: TRBV7-9; J gene: TRBJ1-1; clone size: .; D gene: .
CDR3 protein: CASSRRQGGNNEQFF; CDR3 DNA: TGTGCCAGCAGTAGAAGACAGGGGGGGAACAATGAGCAGTTCTTC; V gene: TRBV6-4; J gene: TRBJ2-1; clone size: .; D gene: TRBD1
CDR3 protein: CAMNALTGELFF; CDR3 DNA: TGTGCCATGAATGCCCTCACCGGGGAGCTGTTTTTT; V gene: TRBV6-4; J gene: TRBJ2-2; clone size: few; D gene: .
CDR3 protein: CASQKGPYNSPLHF; CDR3 DNA: TGTGCCAGCCAGAAAGGACCCTATAATTCACCCCTCCACTTT; V gene: TRBV6-5; J gene: TRBJ1-6; clone size: .; D gene: .
CDR3 protein: CASSERAPGDLAKNIQYF; CDR3 DNA: TGTGCCAGCAGTGAACGGGCCCCAGGGGACTTAGCCAAAAACATTCAGTACTTC; V gene: TRBV6-1; J gene: TRBJ2-4; clone size: once; D gene: .
CDR3 protein: CASSSQPGEGYTF; CDR3 DNA: TGCGCCAGCAGCTCGCAGCCGGGGGAAGGCTACACCTTC; V gene: TRBV5-1; J gene: TRBJ1-2; clone size: once; D gene: .
CDR3 protein: CATSDTGTAGTEAFF; CDR3 DNA: TGTGCCACCAGCGACACCGGGACCGCCGGCACTGAAGCTTTCTTT; V gene: TRBV24-1; J gene: TRBJ1-1; clone size: .; D gene: .
CDR3 protein: CASSYGEYQPQHF; CDR3 DNA: TGTGCCAGCAGTTACGGAGAATATCAGCCCCAGCATTTT; V gene: TRBV6-5; J gene: TRBJ1-5; clone size: .; D gene: .
CDR3 protein: CASSSQQGYSGNTIYF; CDR3 DNA: TGTGCCAGCAGCTCCCAACAGGGATACTCTGGAAACACCATATATTTT; V gene: TRBV7-2; J gene: TRBJ1-3; clone size: .; D gene: .
CDR3 protein: CAWSEPTGNNQPQHF; CDR3 DNA: TGTGCCTGGAGCGAACCAACAGGGAATAATCAGCCCCAGCATTTT; V gene: TRBV30; J gene: TRBJ1-5; clone size: .; D gene: .
CDR3 protein: CASSERVAGGNKNIQYF; CDR3 DNA: TGTGCCAGCAGTGAACGCGTGGCGGGGGGAAATAAAAACATTCAGTACTTC; V gene: TRBV2; J gene: TRBJ2-4; clone size: .; D gene: TRBD2
CDR3 protein: CASSLLPLGQEFTDTQYF; CDR3 DNA: TGTGCCAGCAGCCTGCTCCCATTGGGGCAGGAGTTCACAGATACGCAGTATTTT; V gene: TRBV4-2; J gene: TRBJ2-3; clone size: .; D gene: .
CDR3 protein: CASSLIGGADYEQYF; CDR3 DNA: TGTGCCAGCAGCTTAATTGGAGGGGCTGATTACGAGCAGTACTTC; V gene: TRBV7-8; J gene: TRBJ2-7; clone size: .; D gene: .
CDR3 protein: CSGNRGNTEAFF; CDR3 DNA: TGCAGCGGCAACAGGGGGAACACTGAAGCTTTCTTT; V gene: TRBV29-1; J gene: TRBJ1-1; clone size: .; D gene: TRBD1